This T cell receptor beta chain originates from a study of shared clonotypes between healthy human individuals. The CDR3 consists of 16 residues. V lost 0 bases to trimming and J lost 13 bases, with 21 bases between them. Germline loops: CDR1 MNHNY, CDR2 SVGAGI (reference sequence). It was 250 to 350 ng DNA, roughly 30,000 T cell genomes, that went into each replicate PCR of unsorted PBMC. Profiled with immunoSEQ multiplex PCR; TCRdb holds only in-frame clones, not every one. In the table there are roughly 480,000 clones, 70% to 85% of which are singletons. This chain connects TRBV6-6 to TRBJ1-4; D remains ambiguous. Source material: PBMCs. This TCR came from a woman aged 40 to 50 in good health. Some clones in this sample may be carry-over from other donors' samples. CDR3 coding DNA: TGTGCCAGCAGTTACTCGAAGGGAGACGCCCAACGGGGACTGTTTTTT. Residues: CASSYSKGDAQRGLFF.